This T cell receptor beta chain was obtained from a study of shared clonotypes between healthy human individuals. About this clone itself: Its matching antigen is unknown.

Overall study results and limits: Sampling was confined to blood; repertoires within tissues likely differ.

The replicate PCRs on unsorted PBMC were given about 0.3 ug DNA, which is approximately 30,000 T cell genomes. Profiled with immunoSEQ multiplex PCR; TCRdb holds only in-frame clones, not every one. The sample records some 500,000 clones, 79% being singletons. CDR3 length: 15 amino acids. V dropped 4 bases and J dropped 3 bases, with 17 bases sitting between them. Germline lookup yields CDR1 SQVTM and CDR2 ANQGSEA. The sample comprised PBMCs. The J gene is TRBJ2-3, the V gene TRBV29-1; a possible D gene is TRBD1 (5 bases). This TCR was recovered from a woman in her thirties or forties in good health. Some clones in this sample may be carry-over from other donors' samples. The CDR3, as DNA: TGCAGCGTTGGTGGGGCAGCGAAACAAACAGATACGCAGTATTTT. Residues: CSVGGAAKQTDTQYF.